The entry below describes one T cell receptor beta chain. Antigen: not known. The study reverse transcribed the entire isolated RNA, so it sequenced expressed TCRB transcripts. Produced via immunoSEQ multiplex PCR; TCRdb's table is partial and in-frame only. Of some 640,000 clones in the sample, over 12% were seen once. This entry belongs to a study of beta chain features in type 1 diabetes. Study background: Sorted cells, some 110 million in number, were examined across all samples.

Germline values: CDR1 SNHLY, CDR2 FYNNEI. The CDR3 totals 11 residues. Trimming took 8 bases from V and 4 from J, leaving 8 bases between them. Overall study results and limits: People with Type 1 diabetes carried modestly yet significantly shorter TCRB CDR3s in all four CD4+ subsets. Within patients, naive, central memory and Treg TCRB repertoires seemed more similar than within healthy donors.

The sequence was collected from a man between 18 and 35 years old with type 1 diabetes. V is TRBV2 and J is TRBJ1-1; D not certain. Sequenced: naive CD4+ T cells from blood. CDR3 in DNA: TGTGCCAGCGGGAGCGGCACTGAAGCTTTCTTT. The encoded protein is CASGSGTEAFF.